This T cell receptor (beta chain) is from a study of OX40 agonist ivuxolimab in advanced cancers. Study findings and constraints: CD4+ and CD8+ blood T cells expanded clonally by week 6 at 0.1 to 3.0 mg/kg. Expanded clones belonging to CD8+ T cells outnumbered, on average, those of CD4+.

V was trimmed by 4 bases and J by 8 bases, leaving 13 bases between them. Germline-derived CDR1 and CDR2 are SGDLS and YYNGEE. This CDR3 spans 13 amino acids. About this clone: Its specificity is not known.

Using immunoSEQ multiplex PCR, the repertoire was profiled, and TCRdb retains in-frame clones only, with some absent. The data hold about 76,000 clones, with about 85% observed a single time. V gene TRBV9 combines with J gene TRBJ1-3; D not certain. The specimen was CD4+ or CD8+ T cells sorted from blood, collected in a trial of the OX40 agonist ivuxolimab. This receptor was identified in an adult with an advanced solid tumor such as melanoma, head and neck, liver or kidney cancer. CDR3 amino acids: CASSFRSGDTIYF. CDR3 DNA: TGTGCCAGCAGCTTCAGAAGTGGGGACACCATATATTTT.